The rows below give T cell receptor beta chains drawn from one sample of a study of cytomegalovirus exposure and HLA in healthy donors. Produced via immunoSEQ multiplex PCR; TCRdb's table is partial and in-frame only. Of a few hundred thousand clones listed, about 93% are singletons. Sequences were obtained from PBMCs. All receptors derive from a girl aged 2-15 years in good health and CMV-seronegative. Both conserved end residues are part of each CDR3. The order of the fields is D gene, clone size, J gene, V gene, CDR3 protein, CDR3 DNA. D genes are given only for firm matches. Size is omitted from some rows. Given values are once, few, many or a class for expanded clones.

d_call: TRBD1
clone_size: few
j_call: TRBJ1-2
v_call: TRBV6-5
cdr3_aa: CASRTGTDGYTF
cdr3_nt: TGTGCCAGCAGAACCGGGACAGATGGCTACACCTTC

d_call: -
clone_size: -
j_call: TRBJ1-2
v_call: TRBV13
cdr3_aa: CASSLGGQGPLSNYGYTF
cdr3_nt: TGTGCCAGCAGCTTAGGCGGGCAGGGCCCACTATCTAACTATGGCTACACCTTC

d_call: TRBD2
clone_size: -
j_call: TRBJ2-5
v_call: TRBV12-5
cdr3_aa: CASADAGTSVPPLRHF
cdr3_nt: TGTGCTAGTGCCGACGCCGGGACTAGCGTTCCGCCACTCCGGCACTTC

d_call: TRBD2
clone_size: -
j_call: TRBJ2-7
v_call: TRBV2
cdr3_aa: CASSTLAELNYEQYF
cdr3_nt: TGTGCCAGCAGTACTCTAGCGGAGCTGAACTACGAGCAGTACTTC

d_call: TRBD1
clone_size: once
j_call: TRBJ1-2
v_call: TRBV2
cdr3_aa: CASTKTGTKGGGYTF
cdr3_nt: TGTGCCAGCACAAAGACAGGGACCAAGGGGGGAGGCTACACCTTC

d_call: -
clone_size: -
j_call: TRBJ2-7
v_call: TRBV14
cdr3_aa: CASSQELRFYEQYF
cdr3_nt: TGTGCCAGCAGCCAAGAACTGCGGTTCTACGAGCAGTACTTC

d_call: TRBD2
clone_size: once
j_call: TRBJ2-1
v_call: TRBV10-3
cdr3_aa: CATRPGLADINEQFF
cdr3_nt: TGTGCCACCCGCCCTGGACTAGCGGATATCAATGAGCAGTTCTTC

d_call: -
clone_size: -
j_call: TRBJ1-5
v_call: TRBV19
cdr3_aa: CASSITAVSYSNQPQHF
cdr3_nt: TGTGCCAGTAGTATCACGGCGGTCTCATATAGCAATCAGCCCCAGCATTTT

d_call: -
clone_size: -
j_call: TRBJ1-1
v_call: TRBV10-1
cdr3_aa: CASSEAPGLNTEAFF
cdr3_nt: TGCGCCAGCAGTGAAGCCCCAGGCCTGAACACTGAAGCTTTCTTT

d_call: TRBD2
clone_size: -
j_call: TRBJ2-3
v_call: TRBV18
cdr3_aa: CASSSLGGTDTQYF
cdr3_nt: TGTGCCAGCTCATCCCTGGGGGGGACAGATACGCAGTATTTT

d_call: TRBD2
clone_size: -
j_call: TRBJ2-1
v_call: TRBV6-1
cdr3_aa: CASMAGTSGYNEQFF
cdr3_nt: TGTGCCAGCATGGCCGGGACTAGCGGTTACAATGAGCAGTTCTTC

d_call: TRBD1
clone_size: -
j_call: TRBJ1-3
v_call: TRBV2
cdr3_aa: CASTGQGVSGNTIYF
cdr3_nt: TGTGCCAGCACCGGACAGGGGGTTTCGGGAAACACCATATATTTT

d_call: TRBD2
clone_size: -
j_call: TRBJ2-7
v_call: TRBV10-3
cdr3_aa: CAIRTGTSGYEQYF
cdr3_nt: TGTGCCATCAGAACCGGGACTAGCGGTTACGAGCAGTACTTC

d_call: TRBD1
clone_size: -
j_call: TRBJ2-2
v_call: TRBV9
cdr3_aa: CASSPTGAVTGELFF
cdr3_nt: TGTGCCAGCAGCCCTACAGGGGCGGTCACCGGGGAGCTGTTTTTT

d_call: -
clone_size: -
j_call: TRBJ1-2
v_call: TRBV27
cdr3_aa: CASRESTNYGYTF
cdr3_nt: TGTGCCAGCAGAGAAAGCACTAACTATGGCTACACCTTC

d_call: -
clone_size: -
j_call: TRBJ1-1
v_call: TRBV7-6
cdr3_aa: CASSRQNTEAFF
cdr3_nt: TGTGCCAGCAGCAGACAGAACACTGAAGCTTTCTTT

d_call: TRBD2
clone_size: -
j_call: TRBJ2-1
v_call: TRBV30
cdr3_aa: CAWSVQRTSGRSYNEQFF
cdr3_nt: TGTGCCTGGAGTGTACAACGGACTAGCGGACGCTCCTACAATGAGCAGTTCTTC

d_call: TRBD2
clone_size: -
j_call: TRBJ2-5
v_call: TRBV9
cdr3_aa: CASSTNKRGWEQETQYF
cdr3_nt: TGTGCCAGCAGCACAAATAAGCGGGGGTGGGAGCAAGAGACCCAGTACTTC

d_call: -
clone_size: -
j_call: TRBJ2-5
v_call: TRBV20-1
cdr3_aa: CSARRETQYF
cdr3_nt: TGCAGTGCCCGTCGGGAGACCCAGTACTTC

d_call: TRBD1
clone_size: -
j_call: TRBJ2-5
v_call: TRBV18
cdr3_aa: CASSPLPGQGLETQYF
cdr3_nt: TGTGCCAGCTCACCCCTACCGGGACAGGGACTGGAGACCCAGTACTTC

d_call: -
clone_size: -
j_call: TRBJ1-3
v_call: TRBV27
cdr3_aa: CASSFQGKTGNTIYF
cdr3_nt: TGTGCCAGCAGTTTTCAGGGGAAGACTGGAAACACCATATATTTT

d_call: -
clone_size: -
j_call: TRBJ1-1
v_call: TRBV11-3
cdr3_aa: CASSLDQVNTEAFF
cdr3_nt: TGTGCCAGCAGCTTAGATCAGGTGAACACTGAAGCTTTCTTT

d_call: -
clone_size: -
j_call: TRBJ2-2
v_call: TRBV19
cdr3_aa: CASSFGGDTGELFF
cdr3_nt: TGTGCCAGTAGTTTCGGCGGGGACACCGGGGAGCTGTTTTTT

d_call: TRBD2
clone_size: -
j_call: TRBJ2-2
v_call: TRBV15
cdr3_aa: CATRGRGREVTGELFF
cdr3_nt: TGTGCCACCAGGGGGAGGGGACGGGAAGTTACCGGGGAGCTGTTTTTT

d_call: -
clone_size: -
j_call: TRBJ1-1
v_call: TRBV2
cdr3_aa: CASRSTDRSNTEAFF
cdr3_nt: TGTGCCAGCAGATCAACAGACAGGTCCAACACTGAAGCTTTCTTT

d_call: -
clone_size: -
j_call: TRBJ1-2
v_call: TRBV4-1
cdr3_aa: CASSQDRGAQGYGYTF
cdr3_nt: TGCGCCAGCAGCCAAGATCGGGGGGCGCAGGGCTATGGCTACACCTTC

d_call: TRBD1
clone_size: -
j_call: TRBJ1-2
v_call: TRBV11-2
cdr3_aa: CASSFTTGAVNYGYTF
cdr3_nt: TGTGCCAGCAGCTTCACGACAGGGGCGGTAAACTATGGCTACACCTTC

d_call: -
clone_size: -
j_call: TRBJ2-1
v_call: TRBV5-5
cdr3_aa: CASSATISYNEQFF
cdr3_nt: TGTGCCAGCAGTGCGACTATCTCCTACAATGAGCAGTTCTTC

d_call: TRBD2
clone_size: -
j_call: TRBJ2-7
v_call: TRBV5-1
cdr3_aa: CASSLDGGRVSEQYF
cdr3_nt: TGCGCCAGCAGCTTGGATGGCGGGAGGGTCTCCGAGCAGTACTTC

d_call: -
clone_size: -
j_call: TRBJ1-3
v_call: TRBV9
cdr3_aa: CASSVTGGSISGNTIYF
cdr3_nt: TGTGCCAGCAGCGTCACGGGGGGCAGCATCTCTGGAAACACCATATATTTT

d_call: -
clone_size: -
j_call: TRBJ2-5
v_call: TRBV10-3
cdr3_aa: CAISSSSAETQYF
cdr3_nt: TGTGCCATCAGTTCTTCTAGCGCAGAGACCCAGTACTTC

d_call: -
clone_size: -
j_call: TRBJ2-2
v_call: TRBV5-8
cdr3_aa: CASSAGVFTGELFF
cdr3_nt: TGTGCCAGCAGCGCCGGGGTGTTCACCGGGGAGCTGTTTTTT

d_call: TRBD1
clone_size: -
j_call: TRBJ1-5
v_call: TRBV19
cdr3_aa: CASTLGQGSNQPQHF
cdr3_nt: TGTGCCAGTACCCTGGGACAGGGAAGCAATCAGCCCCAGCATTTT

d_call: -
clone_size: once
j_call: TRBJ1-6
v_call: TRBV7-9
cdr3_aa: CASSSGQSSPLHF
cdr3_nt: TGTGCCAGCAGCTCCGGACAGTCGTCACCCCTCCACTTT

d_call: -
clone_size: -
j_call: TRBJ2-7
v_call: TRBV10-1
cdr3_aa: CASSESGGPLYREQYF
cdr3_nt: TGCGCCAGCAGTGAGTCCGGCGGGCCCCTGTACCGCGAGCAGTACTTC

d_call: -
clone_size: -
j_call: TRBJ2-6
v_call: TRBV7-9
cdr3_aa: CSSSVDSSNVLTF
cdr3_nt: TGTTCCAGCAGCGTGGACAGTTCCAACGTCCTGACTTTC

d_call: -
clone_size: -
j_call: TRBJ2-7
v_call: TRBV5-1
cdr3_aa: CASSSRPTGNAAYEQYF
cdr3_nt: TGCGCCAGCAGCTCCCGACCTACAGGCAACGCCGCCTACGAGCAGTACTTC

d_call: -
clone_size: -
j_call: TRBJ1-1
v_call: TRBV19
cdr3_aa: CASSMTVGTEAFF
cdr3_nt: TGTGCCAGTAGTATGACAGTGGGCACTGAAGCTTTCTTT

d_call: -
clone_size: once
j_call: TRBJ2-5
v_call: TRBV29-1
cdr3_aa: CSVDGRGIETQYF
cdr3_nt: TGCAGCGTTGACGGCAGGGGCATCGAGACCCAGTACTTC

d_call: TRBD1
clone_size: -
j_call: TRBJ2-7
v_call: TRBV5-1
cdr3_aa: CASSLAGQGMNEQYF
cdr3_nt: TGCGCCAGCAGCTTGGCTGGACAGGGGATGAACGAGCAGTACTTC

d_call: TRBD2
clone_size: -
j_call: TRBJ2-1
v_call: TRBV6-1
cdr3_aa: CASSGGGGSGDSYNEQFF
cdr3_nt: TGTGCCAGCAGTGGTGGGGGGGGTAGCGGAGATTCCTACAATGAGCAGTTCTTC

d_call: -
clone_size: -
j_call: TRBJ2-5
v_call: TRBV7-7
cdr3_aa: CASSLLRTPQETQYF
cdr3_nt: TGTGCCAGCAGCTTATTGCGGACTCCGCAAGAGACCCAGTACTTC

d_call: TRBD2
clone_size: -
j_call: TRBJ2-3
v_call: TRBV29-1
cdr3_aa: CSVDRRTAGVRIDTQYF
cdr3_nt: TGCAGCGTCGACCGCCGAACCGCGGGAGTTCGGATAGATACGCAGTATTTT

d_call: -
clone_size: -
j_call: TRBJ1-5
v_call: TRBV6-1
cdr3_aa: CASSGEGSQPQHF
cdr3_nt: TGTGCCAGCAGCGGGGAGGGGTCTCAGCCCCAGCATTTT

d_call: -
clone_size: -
j_call: TRBJ1-6
v_call: TRBV27
cdr3_aa: CASSYSNSPLHF
cdr3_nt: TGTGCCAGCAGTTACAGCAATTCACCCCTCCACTTT

d_call: TRBD2
clone_size: -
j_call: TRBJ2-3
v_call: TRBV4-2
cdr3_aa: CASSQSTSGGLTDTQYF
cdr3_nt: TGTGCCAGCAGCCAATCGACTAGCGGGGGGTTAACAGATACGCAGTATTTT